These 17 T cell receptor beta chains came from one sample sequenced in a study of molecular identifiers for immune sequencing clone quantification. TCRdb reprocessed the PCR reads with MiXCR, giving one entry per CDR3 protein. Of under 600,000 distinct CDR3 sequences in the sample, 20% to 25% were seen once. Sequenced input: naive CD8+ T cells from blood, with Jurkat cell RNA spiked in. Specified subset: FACS-sorted CD8+CD4-CCR7+CD45RA+ naive T cells. The receptors were sampled from a human donor in good health. Some libraries in this study had Jurkat cell RNA spiked in.

This clonotype was seen ten or more times. This chain uses TRBV27 with TRBJ1-1, with D maybe TRBD1 (5 bases). The CDR3 is 13 amino acids. Per the germline V gene, CDR1 is MNHEY and CDR2 is SMNVEV (reference sequence). V was trimmed by 5 bases and J by 0 bases, leaving 7 bases between them. For the CDR3, the DNA is TGTGCCAGCAGTGACAGCTTGAACACTGAAGCTTTCTTT. This encodes CASSDSLNTEAFF.

J is TRBJ1-6 and V is TRBV27; 7 bases align to TRBD1. CDR1 and CDR2 from the germline V gene are MNHEY and SMNVEV (reference sequence). V shed 4 bases, J shed 13 bases, and the junction held 13 bases outside the gene matches. The CDR3 has 15 amino acids. The CDR3 here is CASSSGQTNSAPLHF. CDR3 bases: TGTGCCAGCAGTTCGGGACAGACCAACAGCGCGCCCCTCCACTTT.

This clonotype appeared many times. The chain recombines TRBV24-1 with TRBJ2-3; D is perhaps TRBD1 (6 bases). Germline V lookup: CDR1 KGHDR, CDR2 SFDVKD. The CDR3 spans 12 residues. Trimming left V 3 bases short and J 7 bases short, with 7 bases between. CDR3 DNA: TGTGCCACCAGTGATGGACAGTATACGCAGTATTTT. Protein sequence: CATSDGQYTQYF.

The chain uses TRBV27 and TRBJ2-2; TRBD2 is a possible D gene (6 bases). The CDR3 is 15 amino acids. The V gene lost 11 bases and the J gene lost 4 bases, with 20 bases spanning the gap. The germline CDR1 and CDR2 sequences are MNHEY and SMNVEV (reference sequence). CDR3 bases: TGTGCCGGCATGGGGGGTCCTGGGCTCACCGGGGAGCTGTTTTTT. It translates to CAGMGGPGLTGELFF.

This clonotype was found many times. V usage is TRBV7-9 and J usage is TRBJ2-1; D gene uncertain. Germline V gene data show CDR1 as SEHNR and CDR2 as FQNEAQ (reference sequence). Trimming stripped 4 bases from V and 7 bases from J, with 14 bases between. The CDR3 spans 14 residues. CDR3 sequence reads: CASSSALLGNEQFF. The CDR3 DNA is TGTGCCAGCAGCTCAGCCCTCTTGGGTAATGAGCAGTTCTTC.

The V call is TRBV14, the J call TRBJ2-1; 7 bases agree with TRBD2. The CDR3 covers 13 residues. Germline V CDR1 and CDR2: SGHDN, FVKESK. Losses at the gene ends were 0 bases for V and 15 bases for J; bases not matched to a gene: 8. The CDR3 sequence is CASSQDYGLVWFF. CDR3 bases: TGTGCCAGCAGCCAAGACTACGGACTAGTTTGGTTCTTC.

This clonotype was observed many times. The chain combines TRBV29-1 with TRBJ2-2; D unresolved. Germline loops: CDR1 SQVTM, CDR2 ANQGSEA. The CDR3 is made up of 12 amino acids. V lost 6 bases and J lost 7, with 12 bases in between. The CDR3 is CSVVLPRGELFF. The CDR3 DNA sequence: TGCAGCGTCGTCCTGCCCCGCGGGGAGCTGTTTTTT.

The V gene is TRBV7-8, the J gene TRBJ2-3; no firm D call. Germline V gene data show CDR1 as SGHVS and CDR2 as FQNEAQ. The CDR3 spans 13 residues. The germline V and J ends were trimmed by 3 bases and 5 bases, with 9 bases remaining between them. The chain's CDR3 is CASSLGFGDTQYF. CDR3 bases: TGTGCCAGCAGCTTGGGATTTGGAGATACGCAGTATTTT.

About this clonotype: The junction and the germline gene differ at one end; a read error may be behind it. V gene TRBV13 combines with J gene TRBJ2-1; weak D call: TRBD1 (7 bases). CDR1 is PRHDT and CDR2 is FYEKMQ in the germline V gene (reference sequence). CDR3 size: 14 residues. The CDR3 is CASSLDVDQGGQIF. In DNA, the CDR3 is TGTGCCAGCAGCTTAGATGTCGACCAGGGGGGTCAGATCTTC.

In its sample, this clonotype was seen many times. J is TRBJ1-1 and V is TRBV12-3 or TRBV12-4; D is ambiguous. V gave up 2 bases and J gave up 6 bases, with 7 bases separating them. This CDR3 is built from 12 residues. The CDR3 loop is CASSLSGSEAFF. The CDR3, as DNA: TGTGCCAGCAGTTTATCGGGGTCTGAAGCTTTCTTT.

About this clonotype itself: Since a much larger clone is just one base distant, this may be a read error. This chain links TRBV20-1 with TRBJ2-7; the D is unclear. Germline V CDR1 and CDR2: DFQATT, SNEGSKA (reference sequence). The CDR3 is made up of 14 amino acids. The CDR3 is CSARDRAEVYGQYF. DNA for the CDR3: TGCAGTGCTAGAGATCGCGCGGAAGTCTACGGGCAGTACTTC.

This clonotype was recorded a few times. Sequence at one end of the junction differs from germline and may be a read error. This rearrangement joins TRBV4-3 to TRBJ1-2, with 9 nucleotides matching TRBD1. This CDR3 region has 17 residues. Germline V gene sequence: CDR1 LGHNA, CDR2 YSLEER. CDR3 sequence: CASSPSVGTGSDYVYTF. In nucleotides, the CDR3 is TGCGCCAGCAGCCCGTCAGTTGGGACAGGGTCGGACTATGTCTACACCTTC.

Concerning this clonotype itself: A much larger clone differs from this one at a single base, so this may be a read error. This rearrangement joins TRBV7-9 to TRBJ2-2; 10 nucleotides line up with TRBD2. This CDR3 has 18 amino acids. CDR1 SEHNR and CDR2 FQNEAQ come from the germline V gene (reference sequence). The CDR3 loop is CASSSLAGDPTYTGELLF. The CDR3 region has the DNA TGTGCCAGCAGCTCTCTAGCGGGGGACCCGACCTACACCGGGGAGCTGCTTTTT.

This chain links TRBV9 with TRBJ2-1; D might be TRBD2 (6 bases). Per the germline V gene, CDR1 is SGDLS and CDR2 is YYNGEE. The CDR3 contains 16 residues. The V end was cut by 5 bases, the J end by 6 bases, with 21 bases between. CDR3 residues: CASSLLTGEGGNEQFF. The DNA for the CDR3 is TGTGCCAGCAGTCTCTTAACGGGGGAAGGCGGCAATGAGCAGTTCTTC.

This clonotype was counted a few times. The chain uses TRBV30 and TRBJ1-1; 7 positions agree with TRBD1. Trimming at V came to 1 base and at J to 13 bases, leaving 9 bases not matched to a gene. Germline V CDR1 and CDR2: GTSNPN, SVGIG (reference sequence). The CDR3 has 12 amino acids. The CDR3 sequence is CAWSGQGVFGFF. CDR3 coding DNA: TGTGCCTGGAGTGGACAGGGAGTTTTTGGTTTCTTT.

This clonotype was seen many times. The J gene is TRBJ1-5, the V gene TRBV12-3 or TRBV12-4, with D possibly being TRBD1 (5 bases). Trimming cost V 5 bases and J 3 bases, with 11 bases left between them. The CDR3 consists of 14 residues. The CDR3 here is CASSDTGLNQPQHF. For the CDR3, the DNA is TGTGCCAGCAGTGATACAGGACTCAATCAGCCCCAGCATTTT.

The V call is TRBV6-2 or TRBV6-3, the J call TRBJ1-1, with no clear D. CDR3 size: 15 residues. CDR1 and CDR2 from the germline V gene are MNHEY and SVGEGT. V lost 2 bases, J lost 3 bases, and 13 bases lay in between. The CDR3 loop is CASSYRPVFDTEAFF. The CDR3 bases are TGTGCCAGCAGTTACAGGCCAGTTTTTGACACTGAAGCTTTCTTT.